Presented here are 3 T cell receptor beta chains from one specimen sequenced in a study of molecular identifiers for immune sequencing clone quantification. A single record per CDR3 protein comes from TCRdb applying MiXCR to the PCR reads. Of approximately 500,000 distinct CDR3 sequences detected, around 21% appear once; the ten largest clones hold about 0.84%. The sequencing input was naive CD8+ T cells from blood, with Jurkat cell RNA spiked in. Subset in this sample: FACS-sorted CD8+CD4-CCR7+CD45RA+ naive T cells. The source of these receptors is a human donor in good health. Some libraries in this study had Jurkat cell RNA spiked in.

There are a few counts of this clonotype. The gene calls are TRBV7-8 and TRBJ2-7; D call uncertain. The CDR3 covers 15 residues. The germline CDR1 and CDR2 sequences are SGHVS and FQNEAQ. Trimming shortened V by 1 base and J by 0 bases, and 10 bases separated the two germline ends. This CDR3 reads CASSLGVGSSYEQYF. The CDR3 DNA follows: TGTGCCAGCAGCTTAGGCGTCGGCAGCTCCTACGAGCAGTACTTC.

The table lists this clonotype with many counts. This chain connects TRBV28 to TRBJ1-1; D is unclear. The germline V gene has CDR1 MDHEN and CDR2 SYDVKM. This CDR3 spans 17 amino acids. Trimming stripped 6 bases from V and 4 bases from J, with 24 bases between. The chain's CDR3 is CASSLGRDWTSGTEAFF. The CDR3 nucleotides read TGTGCCAGCAGCCTGGGCCGAGACTGGACTTCGGGCACTGAAGCTTTCTTT.

This clonotype was seen ten or more times. This chain connects TRBV6-5 to TRBJ2-5, with TRBD1 as a possible D gene (6 bases). The V end was cut by 6 bases, the J end by 1 base, with 12 bases between. Germline assignment: CDR1 MNHEY and CDR2 SVGAGI. The CDR3 has 14 amino acids. In DNA, the CDR3 is TGTGCCAGCAGCTTGAGACAGGTCCAAGAGACCCAGTACTTC. Translated: CASSLRQVQETQYF.